This T cell receptor beta chain was obtained from a study of control samples from healthy donors and cancer patients. The method was immunoSEQ multiplex PCR; TCRdb's version includes in-frame clones alone and lacks a portion of them. The sample lists around 120,000 clones; over 85% were seen once. V gave up 6 bases and J gave up 2 bases, with 8 bases separating them. The germline CDR1 and CDR2 sequences are LNHDA and SQIVND (reference sequence). The CDR3 is 13 residues long. J is TRBJ1-5 and V is TRBV19; D ambiguous. The sequence was collected from a man aged 25-45 years in good health. Input material: blood. Here the CDR3 DNA reads TGTGCCAGTAGGGACTTTGGCAATCAGCCCCAGCATTTT. As protein: CASRDFGNQPQHF.